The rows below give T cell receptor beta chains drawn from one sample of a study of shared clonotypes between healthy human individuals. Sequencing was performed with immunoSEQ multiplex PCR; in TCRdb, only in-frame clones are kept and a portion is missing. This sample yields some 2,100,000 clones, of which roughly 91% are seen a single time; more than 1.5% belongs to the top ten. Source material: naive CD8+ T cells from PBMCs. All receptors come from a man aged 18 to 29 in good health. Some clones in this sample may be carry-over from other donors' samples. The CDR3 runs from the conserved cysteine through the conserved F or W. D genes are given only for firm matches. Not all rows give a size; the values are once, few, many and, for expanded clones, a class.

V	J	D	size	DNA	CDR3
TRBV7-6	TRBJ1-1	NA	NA	TGTGCCAGCAGCTTAGTATCAGGAGAGGCTGAAGCTTTCTTT	CASSLVSGEAEAFF
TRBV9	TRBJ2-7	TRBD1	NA	TGTGCCAGCAGCGCTCCGGGACAGGCCTACGAGCAGTACTTC	CASSAPGQAYEQYF
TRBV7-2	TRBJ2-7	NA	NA	TGTGCCAGCAGCACCCCGCCGGGGCAGTCCTACTACGAGCAGTACTTC	CASSTPPGQSYYEQYF
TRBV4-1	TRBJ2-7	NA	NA	TGCGCCAGCAGCTACGGGACCTCCAGCTACGAGCAGTACTTC	CASSYGTSSYEQYF
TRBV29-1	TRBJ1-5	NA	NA	TGCAGCGTTGGGGCCATCAATCAGCCCCAGCATTTT	CSVGAINQPQHF
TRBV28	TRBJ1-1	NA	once	TGTGCCAGCAGCCTCGGGGGGGCGGGAACTGAAGCTTTCTTT	CASSLGGAGTEAFF
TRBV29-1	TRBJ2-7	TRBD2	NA	TGCAGCGTTGAAGCCCCGACTAGCGGGACCTACGAGCAGTACTTC	CSVEAPTSGTYEQYF
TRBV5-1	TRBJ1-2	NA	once	TGCGCCAGCAGCGCTGACAGGAACTTACTGAATGGCTACACCTTC	CASSADRNLLNGYTF
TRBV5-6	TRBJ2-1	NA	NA	TGTGCCAGCAGCTTGGAATTGGCTAGCTCCTACAATGAGCAGTTCTTC	CASSLELASSYNEQFF
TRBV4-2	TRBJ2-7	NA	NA	TGTGCCAGCAGCCAAGATGAGGAGGCAGAATACCCCTACGAGCAGTACTTC	CASSQDEEAEYPYEQYF
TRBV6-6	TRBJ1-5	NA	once	TGTGCCAGCAGTTACGAGCAGGGAGGAAGCAATCAGCCCCAGCATTTT	CASSYEQGGSNQPQHF
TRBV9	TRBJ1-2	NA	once	TGTGCCAGCAGCCCCCCCGCCCTTGATGGCTACACCTTC	CASSPPALDGYTF
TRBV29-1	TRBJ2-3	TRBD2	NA	TGCAGCGTTTGGACTAGGCGGGGCACAGATACGCAGTATTTT	CSVWTRRGTDTQYF
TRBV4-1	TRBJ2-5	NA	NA	TGCGCCAGCAGCAACGAACTGGGTCGAGAGACCCAGTACTTC	CASSNELGRETQYF
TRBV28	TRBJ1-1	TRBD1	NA	TGTGCCACTGGACAGGGGGTTAATCCCGGGAACACTGAAGCTTTCTTT	CATGQGVNPGNTEAFF
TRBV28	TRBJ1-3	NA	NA	TGTGCCAGCAGTCTGTCGCTCCTTCATGGGCCCATATATTTT	CASSLSLLHGPIYF
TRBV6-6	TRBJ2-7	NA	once	TGTGCCAGCACCCTAGGGGGTGAGCAGTACTTC	CASTLGGEQYF
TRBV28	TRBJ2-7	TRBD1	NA	TGTGCCAGCAGCCCAGGACAGGGGGCCTACGAGCAGTACTTC	CASSPGQGAYEQYF
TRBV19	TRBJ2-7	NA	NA	TGTGCCAGTAGTATTCCTGGTTACGAGCAGTACTTC	CASSIPGYEQYF
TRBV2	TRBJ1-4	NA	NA	TGTGCCAGTTATATAAGTAGTAGAGCTAATGAAAAACTGTTTTTT	CASYISSRANEKLFF
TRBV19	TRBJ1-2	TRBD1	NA	TGTGCCAGTAGTATGAGGACAGGAGGTATTGGCTACACCTTC	CASSMRTGGIGYTF
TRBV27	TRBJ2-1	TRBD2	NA	TGTGCCAGCAGTTTGCGGGAGAGCGGCAATGAGCAGTTCTTC	CASSLRESGNEQFF
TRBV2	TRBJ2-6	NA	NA	TGTGCCAGCAGTGAATTTGTGGTGCTGGTCTCTGGGGCCAACGTCCTGACTTTC	CASSEFVVLVSGANVLTF
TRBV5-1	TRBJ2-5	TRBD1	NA	TGCGCCAGCAGCCCCTGGACAGGGGACGGAGAGACCCAGTACTTC	CASSPWTGDGETQYF
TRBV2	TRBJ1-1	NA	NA	TGTGCCAGCAGTGAGTGGGCAGGAATGAACACTGAAGCTTTCTTT	CASSEWAGMNTEAFF
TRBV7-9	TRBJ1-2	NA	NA	TGTGCCAGCAGCGCCACCACACAGGGTACCGGCTATGGCTACACCTTC	CASSATTQGTGYGYTF
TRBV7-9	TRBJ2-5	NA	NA	TGTGCCAGCAGCCCTAATAGCTTCGAGACCCAGTACTTC	CASSPNSFETQYF
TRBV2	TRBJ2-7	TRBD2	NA	TGTGCCAGCACAGAAAGGCCCGGACTAGTCGGGTACGAGCAGTACTTC	CASTERPGLVGYEQYF
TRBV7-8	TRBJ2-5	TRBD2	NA	TGTGCCAGCAGCCCGGGACTAGCGGGTCGGGAGACCCAGTACTTC	CASSPGLAGRETQYF
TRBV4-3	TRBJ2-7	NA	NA	TGCGCCAGCAGCCAAGATCTGCAGGGGTACGAGCAGTACTTC	CASSQDLQGYEQYF
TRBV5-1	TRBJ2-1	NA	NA	TGCGCCAGCAGCTTGCTCATCCGACGCAATGAGCAGTTCTTC	CASSLLIRRNEQFF
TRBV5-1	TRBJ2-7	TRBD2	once	TGCGCCAGCAGCCCGGGACCAGCGGGAGTAATAGGCTCCTACGAGCAGTACTTC	CASSPGPAGVIGSYEQYF
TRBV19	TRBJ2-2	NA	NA	TGTGCCAGTAACTGGGGGGAGGTCGGGGAGCTGTTTTTT	CASNWGEVGELFF
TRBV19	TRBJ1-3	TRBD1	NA	TGTGCCACTTCAACCGCGGGACAGGGGGCGGCGAACTCTGGAAACACCATATATTTT	CATSTAGQGAANSGNTIYF
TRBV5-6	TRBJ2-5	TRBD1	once	TGTGCCAGCAGCCAGAGGGACAGGGGGCTCCAAGAGACCCAGTACTTC	CASSQRDRGLQETQYF
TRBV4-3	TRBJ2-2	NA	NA	TGCGCCAGCAGCCAACGTAGAGGAGGGCCCACCGGGGAGCTGTTTTTT	CASSQRRGGPTGELFF
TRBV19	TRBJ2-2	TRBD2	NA	TGTGCCAGTATTGTAGGCGGGAGTCACACCGGGGAGCTGTTTTTT	CASIVGGSHTGELFF
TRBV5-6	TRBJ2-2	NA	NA	TGTGCCAGCAGCTTGGGACCCAACCAGGGTTTTAGCACCGGGGAGCTGTTTTTT	CASSLGPNQGFSTGELFF